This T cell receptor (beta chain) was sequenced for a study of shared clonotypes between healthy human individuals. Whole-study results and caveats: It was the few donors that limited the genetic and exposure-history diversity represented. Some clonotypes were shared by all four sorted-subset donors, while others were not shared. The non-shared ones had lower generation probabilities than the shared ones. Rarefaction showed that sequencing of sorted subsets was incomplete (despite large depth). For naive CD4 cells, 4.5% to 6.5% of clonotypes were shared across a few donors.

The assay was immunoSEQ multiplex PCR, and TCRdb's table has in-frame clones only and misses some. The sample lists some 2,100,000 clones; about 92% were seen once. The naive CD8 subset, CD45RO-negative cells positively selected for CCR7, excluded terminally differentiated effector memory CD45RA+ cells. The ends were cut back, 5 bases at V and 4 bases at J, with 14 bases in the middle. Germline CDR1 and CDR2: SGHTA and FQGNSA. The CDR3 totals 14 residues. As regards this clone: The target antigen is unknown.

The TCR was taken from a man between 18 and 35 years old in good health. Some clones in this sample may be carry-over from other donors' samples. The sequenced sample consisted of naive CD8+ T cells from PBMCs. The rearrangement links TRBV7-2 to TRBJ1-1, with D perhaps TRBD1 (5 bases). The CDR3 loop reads CASSPWGESTEAFF. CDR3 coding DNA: TGTGCCAGCAGCCCCTGGGGGGAGTCCACTGAAGCTTTCTTT.